These 15 T cell receptor beta chains share one sample of origin, sequenced in a study of regulatory and conventional T cells in RAG deficiency. Sequenced by immunoSEQ multiplex PCR; TCRdb stores in-frame clones only, minus some. The sample lists around 30,000 clones; over 80% were seen once. In addition, the sample was reused for a study of regulatory T cells. From that report: Primers: 52 TRBV forward and 13 TRBJ reverse.

Sequencing used CD8+ T cells sorted from blood. These receptors were obtained from a human donor in good health.

The chain uses TRBV7-3 and TRBJ1-5; D call uncertain. CDR1 and CDR2 from the germline V gene are SGHTA and FQGTGA. V lost 5 bases to trimming and J lost 5 bases, with 19 bases between them. There are 16 residues in the CDR3. The CDR3 region is CASSGRTERLDQPQHF. The CDR3 DNA sequence: TGTGCCAGCAGCGGCCGTACAGAGCGGTTGGATCAGCCCCAGCATTTT.

The V and J genes are TRBV6-5 and TRBJ2-7; 7 nucleotides line up with TRBD1. Trimming cost V 5 bases and J 5 bases; bases outside gene matches: 9. CDR1 MNHEY and CDR2 SVGAGI come from the germline V gene. This CDR3 region has 14 residues. CDR3 in DNA: TGTGCCAGCAGTGACGCCGGGACAGTCGACGAGCAGTACTTC. Its protein is CASSDAGTVDEQYF.

The chain couples TRBV7-9 to TRBJ1-1; TRBD1 might be the D (6 bases). CDR3 size: 13 residues. V lost 7 bases and J lost 1, with 10 bases in between. CDR1 is SEHNR and CDR2 is FQNEAQ in the germline V gene (reference sequence). The CDR3, as DNA: TGTGCCAGCACAGGGGATGCGAACACTGAAGCTTTCTTT. The encoded protein is CASTGDANTEAFF. The variable domain in full, with the rest retrieved from reference TRBV7-9 and TRBJ1-1, is DTGVSQNPRHKITKRGQNVTFRCDPISEHNRLYWYRQTLGQGPEFLTYFQNEAQLEKSRLLSDRFSAERPKGSFSTLEIQRTEQGDSAMYLCASTGDANTEAFFGQGTRLTVV.

V usage is TRBV2 and J usage is TRBJ2-7, with D possibly matching TRBD2 (5 bases). Germline assignment: CDR1 SNHLY and CDR2 FYNNEI. The CDR3 spans 12 residues. Trimming cost V 8 bases and J 4 bases, with 12 bases left between them. The CDR3 DNA sequence: TGTGCCAGCCACCGTCGGGATTACGAGCAGTACTTC. This encodes CASHRRDYEQYF.

The chain combines TRBV28 with TRBJ2-3; D gene unclear. Germline V gives CDR1 MDHEN, CDR2 SYDVKM. Trimming removed 3 bases at V and 2 bases at J, with 24 bases between. The CDR3 spans 19 residues. The CDR3 spells CASSFVVGSPTTTTDTQYF. In nucleotides, the CDR3 is TGTGCCAGCAGTTTTGTGGTAGGCTCTCCTACTACTACCACAGATACGCAGTATTTT.

The chain carries TRBV30 and TRBJ1-1; D is perhaps TRBD1 (5 bases). CDR1 and CDR2 (germline): GTSNPN, SVGIG (reference sequence). The CDR3 has 16 amino acids. V shed 4 bases and J shed 4 bases, with 22 bases lying between them. The CDR3 loop reads CAWISPEGQAGTEAFF. The CDR3 nucleotides read TGTGCCTGGATCTCTCCGGAGGGGCAGGCGGGCACTGAAGCTTTCTTT.

Here the CDR3 reads CASSMETGINEQYF. The CDR3 region has the DNA TGTGCCAGTAGTATGGAGACAGGGATCAACGAGCAGTACTTC. This chain connects TRBV19 to TRBJ2-7; TRBD1 agrees at 7 bases. CDR1 and CDR2 from the germline V gene are LNHDA and SQIVND (reference sequence). This CDR3 is 14 amino acids long. The V gene end was trimmed by 3 bases and the J gene end by 5 bases; junction bases not matched to a gene: 7.

The J gene is TRBJ2-4, the V gene TRBV4-1; no firm D call. V lost 0 bases to trimming and J lost 1 base, with 4 bases between them. Germline-derived CDR1 and CDR2 are MGHRA and YSYEKL. The CDR3 loop spans 14 amino acids. Here the CDR3 reads CASSQDPAKNIQYF. DNA for the CDR3: TGCGCCAGCAGCCAAGACCCGGCCAAAAACATTCAGTACTTC.

This clone was picked up one time. The genes are TRBV6-5 and TRBJ2-1, with 10 positions matching TRBD2. The germline CDR1 and CDR2 sequences are MNHEY and SVGAGI. The J segment lost 6 bases and the V segment lost 5 bases, leaving 7 bases of the junction unmatched. There are 15 residues in the CDR3. This CDR3 reads CASSLSRTSGNEQFF. For the CDR3, the DNA is TGTGCCAGCAGTCTCTCTCGGACTAGCGGCAATGAGCAGTTCTTC.

This clone was observed a few times. The rearrangement uses TRBV7-6 and TRBJ2-7; TRBD1 matches at 8 bases. V was pared by 5 bases and J by 2 bases, with 5 bases of the junction left unmatched. Germline V CDR1 and CDR2: SGHVS, FNYEAQ. This CDR3 spans 14 amino acids. DNA of the CDR3: TGTGCCAGCAGCCGTCGGGACAGGCCCTACGAGCAGTACTTC. This gives the protein CASSRRDRPYEQYF.

As concerns this clone: The junction departs from the called germline gene at one end, perhaps through a read error. The rearrangement links TRBV7-7 to TRBJ2-2; 7 bases are a match to TRBD2. Germline V CDR1 and CDR2: SSHAT, FNYEAQ (reference sequence). The CDR3 is 17 amino acids. The chain's CDR3 is CASSLAPAGVGTGELFF. The CDR3 DNA is TGTGCTAGCAGCTTAGCCCCGGCGGGAGTAGGCACCGGGGAGCTGTTTTTT.

This chain links TRBV7-5 with TRBJ2-7. TRBV7-5 is labeled a pseudogene. CDR3 size: 14 residues. The CDR3 spells CASSLVGNPHEQYF. CDR3 DNA sequence: TGTGCCAGCAGCTTAGTAGGAAATCCCCACGAGCAGTACTTC.

The CDR3 sequence: CASSLASPLTGELFF. The CDR3 region has the DNA TGTGCCAGCAGCTTAGCAAGTCCTTTGACCGGGGAGCTGTTTTTT. The chain is built from TRBV11-2 and TRBJ2-2; the D is unclear. Germline CDR1 reads SGHAT; CDR2 reads FQNNGV. The germline V and J ends were trimmed by 1 base and 5 bases, with 11 bases remaining between them. The CDR3 extends over 15 amino acids.

The V gene is TRBV6-1, the J gene TRBJ1-2; D not certain. Germline assignment: CDR1 MNHNS and CDR2 SASEGT. The V end was cut by 5 bases, the J end by 8 bases, with 15 bases between. The CDR3 length is 13 residues. CDR3: CASSYSTAGGYTF. CDR3 nucleotide sequence: TGTGCCAGCAGTTATTCGACGGCGGGGGGCTACACCTTC.

CDR3 nucleotide sequence: TGTGCCAGCAGCTTGGATAATCAGCCCCAGCATTTT. It specifies CASSLDNQPQHF. The V and J genes are TRBV4-2 and TRBJ1-5, with no clear D. Between the trimmed V and J ends, which lost 5 bases and 4 bases, there was a span of 6 bases. Germline V lookup: CDR1 LGHNA, CDR2 YNFKEQ. The CDR3 spans 12 residues.